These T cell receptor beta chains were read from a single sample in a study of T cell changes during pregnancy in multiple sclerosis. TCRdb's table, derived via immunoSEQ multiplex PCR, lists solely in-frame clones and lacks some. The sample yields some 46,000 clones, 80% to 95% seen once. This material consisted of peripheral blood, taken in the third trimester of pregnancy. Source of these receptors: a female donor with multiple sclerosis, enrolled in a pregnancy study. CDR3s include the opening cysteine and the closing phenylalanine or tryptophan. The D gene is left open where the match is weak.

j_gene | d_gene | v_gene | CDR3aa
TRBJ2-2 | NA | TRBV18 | CASSPTVTNTGELFF
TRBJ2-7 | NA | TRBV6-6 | CASSLSVGGEQYF
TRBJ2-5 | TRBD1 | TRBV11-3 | CASSLGQGHTETQYF
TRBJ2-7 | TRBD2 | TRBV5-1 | CASSFRASGTHEQYF
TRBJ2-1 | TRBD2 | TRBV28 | CASSFLGGTSGRVLSGNEQFF
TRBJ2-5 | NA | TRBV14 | CASSQDLARGRETQYF
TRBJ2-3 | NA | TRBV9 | CASSVAGGSIPGDTQYF
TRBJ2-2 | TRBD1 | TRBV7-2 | CASSFYERTGGDTTGELFF
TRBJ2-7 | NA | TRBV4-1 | CASSQDRSSTYEQYF
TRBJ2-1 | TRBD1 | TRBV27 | CASSLSISARDRARNEQFF
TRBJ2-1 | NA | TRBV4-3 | CASSQGNRNNEQFF
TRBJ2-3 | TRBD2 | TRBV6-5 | CASSLAGPGTDTQYF
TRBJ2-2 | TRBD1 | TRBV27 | CASKGQGKAGELFF
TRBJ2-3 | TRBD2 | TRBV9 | CASSVSGLASTDTQYF
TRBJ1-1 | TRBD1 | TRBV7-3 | CASSPTGDTEAFF
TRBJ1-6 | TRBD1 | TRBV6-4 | CASSDSSGGSPLHF
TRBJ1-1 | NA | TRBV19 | CASSIALNTEAFF
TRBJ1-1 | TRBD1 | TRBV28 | CASSLDRVGTEAFF
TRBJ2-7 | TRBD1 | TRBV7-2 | CASSSRQGVYEQYF
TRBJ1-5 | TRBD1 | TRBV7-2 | CASSSGGRGQPQHF
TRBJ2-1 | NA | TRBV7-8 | CASSFSSYNEQFF
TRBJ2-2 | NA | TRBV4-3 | CASSQDGWQGGTGELFF
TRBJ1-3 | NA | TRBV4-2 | CASSQDGLGGGGNTIYF
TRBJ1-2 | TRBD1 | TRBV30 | CAWSARQGANYGYTF
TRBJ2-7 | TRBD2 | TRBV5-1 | CASSLSGSPYEQYF
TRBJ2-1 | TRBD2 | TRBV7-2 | CACTRLAGVTEQFF
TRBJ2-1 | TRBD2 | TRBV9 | CASSKTSGSISYNEQFF
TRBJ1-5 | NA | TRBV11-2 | CASSLGPDSTRTQHF
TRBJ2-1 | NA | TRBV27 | CASNADGKLNEQFF
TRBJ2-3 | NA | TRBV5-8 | CASTLRHTDTQYF
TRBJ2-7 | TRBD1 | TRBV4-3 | CASSQGDRGFLQEQYF
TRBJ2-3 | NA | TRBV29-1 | CSVEGWATDTQYF
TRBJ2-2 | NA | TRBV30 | CAWSVTGRPGELFF
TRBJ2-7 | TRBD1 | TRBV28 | CASPGTGGFEQYF
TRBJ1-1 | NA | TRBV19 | CASSIRGQTNTEAFF
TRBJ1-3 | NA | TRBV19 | CASSISDRGSANTIYF
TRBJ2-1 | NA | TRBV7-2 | CASSLGLGEQFF
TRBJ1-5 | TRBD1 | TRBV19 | CASSRDRGMSNQPQHF
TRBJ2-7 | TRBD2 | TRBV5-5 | CASSLLAGEHEQYF
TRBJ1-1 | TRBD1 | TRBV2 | CARMGQTNTEAFF
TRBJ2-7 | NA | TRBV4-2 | CASSQTEGAGYEQYF
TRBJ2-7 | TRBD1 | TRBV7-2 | CASSAGQAAYEQYF
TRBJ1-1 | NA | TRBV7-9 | CASSLVPRGRRSMNTEAFF
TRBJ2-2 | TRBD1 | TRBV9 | CASSGGDRGLGGELFF
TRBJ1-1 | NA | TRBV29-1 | CSVARGQAFF
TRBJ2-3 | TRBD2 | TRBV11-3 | CASSPSGTSGGDTQYF
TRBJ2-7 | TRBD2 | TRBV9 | CASSAGLVGNEQYF
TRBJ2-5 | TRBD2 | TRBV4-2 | CASSQRPGLAGVPQETQYF
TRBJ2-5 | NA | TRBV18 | CASSPFRDGQHQETQYF
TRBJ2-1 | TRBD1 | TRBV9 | CASSVVGDSYYNEQFF
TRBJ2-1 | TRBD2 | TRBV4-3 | CASSVGLADSRYNEQFF
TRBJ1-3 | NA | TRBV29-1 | CSVVAGNTIYF
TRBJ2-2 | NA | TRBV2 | CASSPGLNTGELFF
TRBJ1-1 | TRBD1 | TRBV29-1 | CSVERGQVQYPTEAFF
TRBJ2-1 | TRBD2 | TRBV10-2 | CASSEPGLVSDEQFF
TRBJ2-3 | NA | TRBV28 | CASTSSQAGGTDTQYF